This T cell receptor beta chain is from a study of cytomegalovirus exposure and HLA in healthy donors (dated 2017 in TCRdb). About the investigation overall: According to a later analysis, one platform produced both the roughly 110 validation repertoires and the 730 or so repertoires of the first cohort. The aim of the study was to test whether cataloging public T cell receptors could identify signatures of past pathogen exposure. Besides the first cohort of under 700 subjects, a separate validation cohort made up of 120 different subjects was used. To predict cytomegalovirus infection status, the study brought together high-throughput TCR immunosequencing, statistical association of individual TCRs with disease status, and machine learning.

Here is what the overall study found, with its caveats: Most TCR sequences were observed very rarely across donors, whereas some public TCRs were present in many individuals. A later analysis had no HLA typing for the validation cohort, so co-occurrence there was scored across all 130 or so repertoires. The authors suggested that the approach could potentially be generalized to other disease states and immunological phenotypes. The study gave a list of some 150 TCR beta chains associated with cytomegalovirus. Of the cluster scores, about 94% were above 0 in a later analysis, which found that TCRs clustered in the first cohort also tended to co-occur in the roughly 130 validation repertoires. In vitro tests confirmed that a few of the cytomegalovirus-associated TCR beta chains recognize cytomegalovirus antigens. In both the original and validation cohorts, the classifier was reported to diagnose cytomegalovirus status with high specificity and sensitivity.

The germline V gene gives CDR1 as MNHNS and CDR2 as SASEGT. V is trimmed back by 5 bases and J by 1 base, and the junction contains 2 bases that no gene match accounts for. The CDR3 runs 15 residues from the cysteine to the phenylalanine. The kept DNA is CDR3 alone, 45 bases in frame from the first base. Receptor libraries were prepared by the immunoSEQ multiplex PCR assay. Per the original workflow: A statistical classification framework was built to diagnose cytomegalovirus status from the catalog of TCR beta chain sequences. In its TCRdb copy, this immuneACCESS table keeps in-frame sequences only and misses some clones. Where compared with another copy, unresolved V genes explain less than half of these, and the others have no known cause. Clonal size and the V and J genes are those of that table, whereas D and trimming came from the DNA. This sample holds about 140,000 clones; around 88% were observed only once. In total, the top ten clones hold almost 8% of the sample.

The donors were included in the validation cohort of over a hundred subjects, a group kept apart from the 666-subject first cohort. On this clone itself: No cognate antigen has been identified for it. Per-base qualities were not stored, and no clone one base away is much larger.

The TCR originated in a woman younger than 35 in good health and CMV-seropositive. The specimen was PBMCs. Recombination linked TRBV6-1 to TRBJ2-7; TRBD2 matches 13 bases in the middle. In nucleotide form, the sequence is TGTGCCAGCAGTTGGGGACTAGCGGGATCCTACGAGCAGTACTTC. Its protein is CASSWGLAGSYEQYF.